This passage covers 8 T cell receptor beta chains from one sample sequenced in a study of radiotherapy plus CTLA-4 blockade in lung cancer. The method was immunoSEQ multiplex PCR; TCRdb's version includes in-frame clones alone and lacks a portion of them. The top ten clones hold 3.5% to 4% of a sample with some 60,000 clones, more than 60% of them seen once. Sequencing used peripheral blood, obtained from a patient treated with radiotherapy plus ipilimumab. Source of these receptors: a human donor with non-small cell lung cancer who had a partial response to radiotherapy plus ipilimumab.

J is TRBJ2-7 and V is TRBV5-8; 12 bases match TRBD1. The J segment lost 7 bases and the V segment lost 0 bases, leaving 5 bases of the junction unmatched. This CDR3 comprises 15 residues. Germline CDR1 SGHTS, CDR2 YDEGEE. CDR3 sequence: CASSLAGQGAGEQYF. Here the CDR3 DNA reads TGTGCCAGCAGCTTGGCGGGACAGGGGGCTGGGGAGCAGTACTTC.

J is TRBJ2-3 and V is TRBV2; possibly TRBD2 for D (6 bases). The CDR3 contains 16 residues. The germline V gene encodes CDR1 SNHLY and CDR2 FYNNEI. Trimming stripped 6 bases from V and 6 bases from J, with 22 bases between. The CDR3 is CASRGPLLAGPDTQYF. CDR3 in DNA: TGTGCCAGCAGAGGACCTCTGTTGGCGGGGCCGGATACGCAGTATTTT.

This rearrangement joins TRBV7-9 to TRBJ1-1; 7 nucleotides line up with TRBD1. Germline-derived CDR1 and CDR2 are SEHNR and FQNEAQ (reference sequence). This CDR3 is built from 13 residues. V was pared by 5 bases and J by 10 bases, with 10 bases of the junction left unmatched. In nucleotides, the CDR3 is TGTGCCAGCAGCCCCGCAGGGGGACAAGGAGCTTTCTTT. Translation gives CASSPAGGQGAFF.

V usage is TRBV6-5 and J usage is TRBJ2-1, with TRBD1 matching 8 bases. CDR1 is MNHEY, CDR2 SVGAGI, per germline. The CDR3 has 15 residues. V lost 5 bases to trimming and J lost 3 bases; unmatched junction nucleotides: 6. Written as DNA, the CDR3 is TGTGCCAGCAGTCAGGGACAGGTTAACTACAATGAGCAGTTCTTC. Its translation is CASSQGQVNYNEQFF.

The chain recombines TRBV27 with TRBJ1-2; D perhaps matches TRBD1 (5 bases). Germline CDR1 reads MNHEY; CDR2 reads SMNVEV (reference sequence). V dropped 1 base and J dropped 5 bases, with 11 bases sitting between them. The CDR3 has 14 residues. CDR3 residues: CASSLLGQEYGYTF. The DNA for the CDR3 is TGTGCCAGCAGTTTATTGGGGCAGGAGTATGGCTACACCTTC.

CDR3 sequence reads: CASRKTGATNYGYTF. DNA of the CDR3: TGTGCCAGTAGAAAGACAGGGGCGACTAACTATGGCTACACCTTC. This chain connects TRBV19 to TRBJ1-2, with 8 bases fitting TRBD1. J gave up 0 bases and V 6 bases, and 6 bases lay outside the gene matches. The CDR3 has 15 amino acids. CDR1 and CDR2 (germline): LNHDA, SQIVND (reference sequence).

This rearrangement joins TRBV5-1 to TRBJ1-5, with unresolved D. V was shortened by 2 bases and J by 4 bases, with 7 bases between the two germline ends. Germline V gene lookup returns CDR1 SGHRS and CDR2 YFSETQ. This CDR3 region has 13 residues. The CDR3 here is CASSLHPNQPQHF. DNA of the CDR3: TGCGCCAGCAGCTTACACCCGAATCAGCCCCAGCATTTT. Supplemented by reference TRBV5-1 and TRBJ1-5, the full variable domain reads KAGVTQTPRYLIKTRGQQVTLSCSPISGHRSVSWYQQTPGQGLQFLFEYFSETQRNKGNFPGRFSGRQFSNSRSEMNVSTLELGDSALYLCASSLHPNQPQHFGDGTRLSIL.

The chain combines TRBV5-5 with TRBJ2-7; D might be TRBD2 (5 bases). Germline loops: CDR1 SGHKS, CDR2 YYEKEE (reference sequence). CDR3 length: 14 residues. V was shortened by 1 base and J by 4 bases, with 12 bases between the two germline ends. The CDR3 loop reads CASSLQDSLYEQYF. In DNA form, the CDR3 reads TGTGCCAGCAGCTTGCAGGACTCCCTATACGAGCAGTACTTC.